The source of this TCR beta chain is a study of metastatic and nonmetastatic thyroid tumors. On the study more broadly: Across peripheral blood and tumor or nodule tissue samples taken from malignant and benign thyroid patients, the repertoires were compared with one another. Study observations and caveats: Malignant tumors reportedly showed significantly higher TCR beta diversity than benign nodules in both blood and tumor.

This clone is judged medium-sized. Its target is unknown. Germline V gives CDR1 MNHNS, CDR2 SASEGT. The CDR3 sequence is 15 residues long. Losses at the gene ends were 4 bases for V and 4 bases for J; bases not matched to a gene: 7. In the original processing: The distant-metastasis classifier for papillary thyroid cancer was built from CDR3 differences across clinicopathological groups. Through MiXCR, TCRdb re-clonotyped the PCR reads. The V and J calls were not made by the authors but by TCRdb's processing. This sample has fewer than 30,000 clones, with 16% found just once. Not a single patient had been given any form of treatment at any point before undergoing thyroid surgery.

V and J are TRBV6-1 and TRBJ2-1; 7 nucleotides match TRBD1. The clonotype was recovered from a female donor with papillary thyroid cancer or a benign thyroid nodule (not recorded which). Some clones in this sample may be carry-over from other donors' samples. What was sequenced was blood. CDR3 amino acids: CASSALGQSYNEQFF. The CDR3 nucleotides read TGTGCCAGCAGTGCCCTGGGACAGAGTTACAATGAGCAGTTCTTC.